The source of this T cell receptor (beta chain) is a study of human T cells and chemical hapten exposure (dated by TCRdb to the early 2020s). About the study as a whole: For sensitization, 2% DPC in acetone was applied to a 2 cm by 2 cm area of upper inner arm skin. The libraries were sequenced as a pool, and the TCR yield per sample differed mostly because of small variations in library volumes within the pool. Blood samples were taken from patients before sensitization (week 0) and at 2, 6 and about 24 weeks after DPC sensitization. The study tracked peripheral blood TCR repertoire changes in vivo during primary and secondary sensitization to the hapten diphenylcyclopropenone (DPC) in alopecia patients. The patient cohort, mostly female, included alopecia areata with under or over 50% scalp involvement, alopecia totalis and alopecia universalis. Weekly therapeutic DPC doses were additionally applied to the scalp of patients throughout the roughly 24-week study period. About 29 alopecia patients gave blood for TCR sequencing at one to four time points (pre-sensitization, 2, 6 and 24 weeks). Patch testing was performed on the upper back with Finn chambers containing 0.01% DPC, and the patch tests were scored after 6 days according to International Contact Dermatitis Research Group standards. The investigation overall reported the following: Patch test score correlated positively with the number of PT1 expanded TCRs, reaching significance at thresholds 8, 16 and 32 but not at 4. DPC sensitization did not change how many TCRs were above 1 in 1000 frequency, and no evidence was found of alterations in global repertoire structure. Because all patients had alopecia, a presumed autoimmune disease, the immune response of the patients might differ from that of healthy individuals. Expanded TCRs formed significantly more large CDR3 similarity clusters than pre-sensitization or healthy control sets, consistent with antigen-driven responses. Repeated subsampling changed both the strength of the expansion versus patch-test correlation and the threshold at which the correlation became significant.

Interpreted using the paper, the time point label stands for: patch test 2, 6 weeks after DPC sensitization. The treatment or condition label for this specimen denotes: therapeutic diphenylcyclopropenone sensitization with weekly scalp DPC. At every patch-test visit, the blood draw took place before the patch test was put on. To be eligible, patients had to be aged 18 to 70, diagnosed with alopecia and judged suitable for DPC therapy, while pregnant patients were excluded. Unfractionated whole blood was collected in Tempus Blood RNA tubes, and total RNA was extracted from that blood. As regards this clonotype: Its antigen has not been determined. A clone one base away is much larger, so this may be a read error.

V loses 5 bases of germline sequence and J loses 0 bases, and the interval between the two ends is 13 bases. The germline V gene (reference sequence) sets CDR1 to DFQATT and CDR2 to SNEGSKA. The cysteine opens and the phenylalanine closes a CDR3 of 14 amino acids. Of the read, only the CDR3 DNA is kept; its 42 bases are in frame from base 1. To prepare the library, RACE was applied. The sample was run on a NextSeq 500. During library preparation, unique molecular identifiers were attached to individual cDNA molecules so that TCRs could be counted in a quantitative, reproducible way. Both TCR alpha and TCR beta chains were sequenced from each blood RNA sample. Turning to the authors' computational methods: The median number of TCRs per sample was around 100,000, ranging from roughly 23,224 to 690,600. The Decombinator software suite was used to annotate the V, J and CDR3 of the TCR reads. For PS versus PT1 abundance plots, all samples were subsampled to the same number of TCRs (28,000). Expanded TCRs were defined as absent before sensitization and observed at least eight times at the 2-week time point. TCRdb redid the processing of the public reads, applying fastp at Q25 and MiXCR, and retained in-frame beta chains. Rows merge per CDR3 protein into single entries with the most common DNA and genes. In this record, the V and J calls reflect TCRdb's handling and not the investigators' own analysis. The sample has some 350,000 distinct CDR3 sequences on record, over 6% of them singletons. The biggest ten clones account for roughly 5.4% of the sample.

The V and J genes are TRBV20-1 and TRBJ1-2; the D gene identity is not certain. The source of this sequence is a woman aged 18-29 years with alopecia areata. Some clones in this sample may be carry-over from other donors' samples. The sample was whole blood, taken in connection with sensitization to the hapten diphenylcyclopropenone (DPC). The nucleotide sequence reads TGCAGTGCTGGGATAGCCTTTTCTAACTATGGCTACACCTTC. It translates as CSAGIAFSNYGYTF.